This T cell receptor beta chain was found in a study of T-cell reconstitution after alpha-beta-depleted transplantation in children. This clonotype has more than one count but fewer than ten. A TCRbeta library incorporating unique molecular identifiers was prepared. TCRdb re-called the PCR reads with MiXCR, one entry per CDR3 protein. Here the sample spans hundreds of thousands of distinct CDR3 sequences, roughly 17% being singletons. This receptor was obtained from a human donor who donated a stem cell graft to a child with acute myeloid leukemia. Material: PBMCs from the stem cell graft donor, obtained from the stem cell graft.

CDR3 coding DNA: TGCAGTGCTCGAATTACCGGGGGCCCAAATGAAAAACTGTTTTTT. Translating gives CSARITGGPNEKLFF. V and J are TRBV20-1 and TRBJ1-4; the D gene is possibly TRBD1 (6 bases). V lost 5 bases and J lost 5, with 18 bases in between. The CDR3 is 15 amino acids. In germline, CDR1 is DFQATT, CDR2 SNEGSKA (reference sequence).